This TCR beta chain was profiled in a study of T cells in Graves' hyperthyroidism and ophthalmopathy. General study findings and limits: The authors' 13 V-J model separated ophthalmopathy from stable hyperthyroidism.

RNA transcripts were the template for amplifying TCR beta CDR3 regions. In the first-round RT-PCR of the TCR CDR3, the HTBI primer set was used. In TCRdb, the multiplex PCR reads were re-called with MiXCR into one record per CDR3 protein. The table has hundreds of thousands of distinct CDR3 sequences, around 15% seen once. Details on this clonotype: Its antigen is not identified.

V dropped 6 bases and J dropped 2; count of bases not matched to a gene: 5. The CDR3 loop spans 15 amino acids. The germline V gene has CDR1 LNHDA and CDR2 SQIVND (reference sequence). The sequenced material came from blood. This receptor was identified in a woman in her sixties with Graves' ophthalmopathy. The V call is TRBV19, the J call TRBJ1-5, with TRBD1 identical over 9 bases. The CDR3 nucleotides are TGTGCCAGTAGGAGTACAGGGGGCGGCAATCAGCCCCAGCATTTT. Translating gives CASRSTGGGNQPQHF.